What follows are 12 T cell receptor beta chains derived from one specimen sequenced in a study of blood T cell repertoires in COVID-19. Measured with immunoSEQ multiplex PCR; TCRdb has only the in-frame clones, and not every one. In the table there are 110,000 or so clones, approximately 84% of which are singletons. Sequencing was done on a sample of peripheral blood. Receptors were obtained from a woman aged 40 to 50 with acute or convalescent COVID-19.

This clone was observed a single time. This chain uses TRBV6-2 or TRBV6-3 with TRBJ2-7, with 8 bases fitting TRBD1. With V trimmed by 5 bases and J by 1 base, 7 bases remained unmatched. The CDR3 runs 15 residues. The germline CDR1 and CDR2 sequences are MNHEY and SVGEGT. CDR3 residues: CASSPTGTGSYEQYF. DNA of the CDR3: TGTGCCAGCAGTCCCACCGGGACAGGATCCTACGAGCAGTACTTC.

This clone showed up just a few times. The chain couples TRBV30 to TRBJ2-7; weak D call: TRBD2 (6 bases). Germline-derived CDR1 and CDR2 are GTSNPN and SVGIG (reference sequence). CDR3 length equals 11 residues. Between the trimmed V and J ends, which lost 7 bases and 3 bases, there was a span of 10 bases. Here the CDR3 DNA reads TGTGCCTTGGAGGGCTACTACGAGCAGTACTTC. Protein product: CALEGYYEQYF.

The chain employs TRBV4-2 and TRBJ2-3; 11 nucleotides match TRBD2. The V and J ends lost 4 bases and 0 bases, in that order; junction bases with no gene match: 6. Germline CDR1 and CDR2: LGHNA and YNFKEQ. The CDR3 extends over 17 amino acids. CDR3: CASSLTVAGGSTDTQYF. The CDR3 nucleotides read TGTGCCAGCAGCCTAACAGTAGCGGGGGGGAGCACAGATACGCAGTATTTT.

The chain is built from TRBV2 and TRBJ1-2, with D tentatively TRBD1 (6 bases). Per the germline V gene, CDR1 is SNHLY and CDR2 is FYNNEI. V gave up 7 bases and J gave up 1 base, with 19 bases separating them. This CDR3 comprises 16 residues. The CDR3 sequence: CASTRGTRGVNYGYTF. CDR3 in DNA: TGTGCCAGCACCCGAGGGACAAGGGGAGTTAACTATGGCTACACCTTC.

This sequence joins TRBV7-2 and TRBJ1-5; weak D call: TRBD1 (6 bases). The germline gives CDR1 SGHTA, CDR2 FQGNSA. V shed 2 bases and J shed 4 bases, with 12 bases lying between them. This CDR3 is 15 amino acids long. CDR3 region: CASSLRQEPNQPQHF. DNA of the CDR3: TGTGCCAGCAGCTTACGACAGGAGCCAAATCAGCCCCAGCATTTT.

A single count supports this clone. This chain connects TRBV30 to TRBJ1-4; D is possibly TRBD1 (5 bases). V dropped 0 bases and J dropped 3 bases, with 11 bases sitting between them. The CDR3 is made up of 15 amino acids. Germline loops: CDR1 GTSNPN, CDR2 SVGIG (reference sequence). This chain's CDR3 is CAWSVRGGANEKLFF. CDR3 sequence (DNA): TGTGCCTGGAGTGTACGGGGGGGAGCTAATGAAAAACTGTTTTTT.

The J gene is TRBJ1-2, the V gene TRBV12-3 or TRBV12-4; no firm D call. CDR3 size: 13 residues. Trimming removed 2 bases at V and 6 bases at J, with 10 bases between. In DNA form, the CDR3 reads TGTGCCAGCAGTTTACTTCCCGGGAATGGCTACACCTTC. The encoded protein is CASSLLPGNGYTF.

The chain is built from TRBV6-2 or TRBV6-3 and TRBJ1-1; D not certain. V shed 2 bases and J shed 9 bases, with 10 bases lying between them. The length of the CDR3 is 12 residues. Germline V CDR1 and CDR2: MNHEY, SVGEGT. The CDR3: CASSYAAQKAFF. CDR3 nucleotides: TGTGCCAGCAGTTACGCGGCGCAGAAAGCTTTCTTT.

This clone was recorded once. The J gene is TRBJ1-6, the V gene TRBV23-1; 8 nucleotides agree with TRBD1. TRBV23-1 carries the ORF label, with uncertain function. The CDR3 length is 14 residues. V gave up 2 bases and J gave up 14 bases; unmatched junction bases: 8. The DNA for the CDR3 is TGCGCCAGCAGTCAAGGGGTCCAGGGGGCGACCCTCCACTTT. It yields the protein CASSQGVQGATLHF.

The rearrangement uses TRBV7-2 and TRBJ1-2; D is uncertain. V lost 0 bases, J lost 4 bases, and 9 bases lay in between. The CDR3 totals 14 residues. Germline CDR1 SGHTA, CDR2 FQGNSA. CDR3 sequence: CASSLAGGSYGYTF. In DNA, the CDR3 is TGTGCCAGCAGCTTAGCAGGAGGGAGCTATGGCTACACCTTC.

This clone was picked up a small number of times. The genes are TRBV7-9 and TRBJ1-2; D is possibly TRBD1 (5 bases). V was shortened by 1 base and J by 5 bases, with 20 bases between the two germline ends. There are 17 residues in the CDR3. CDR1 and CDR2 (germline): SEHNR, FQNEAQ (reference sequence). The CDR3 here is CASSLGNIDRRQYGYTF. For the CDR3, the DNA is TGTGCCAGCAGCTTAGGAAATATAGACAGAAGACAGTATGGCTACACCTTC.

V is TRBV30 and J is TRBJ1-5; D unclear. The V and J ends lost 1 base and 0 bases respectively, with 7 bases between them. This CDR3 spans 14 amino acids. Germline V gene lookup returns CDR1 GTSNPN and CDR2 SVGIG (reference sequence). As DNA, the CDR3 is TGTGCCTGGAGTGGAGAGAATAGCAATCAGCCCCAGCATTTT. It is translated as CAWSGENSNQPQHF.